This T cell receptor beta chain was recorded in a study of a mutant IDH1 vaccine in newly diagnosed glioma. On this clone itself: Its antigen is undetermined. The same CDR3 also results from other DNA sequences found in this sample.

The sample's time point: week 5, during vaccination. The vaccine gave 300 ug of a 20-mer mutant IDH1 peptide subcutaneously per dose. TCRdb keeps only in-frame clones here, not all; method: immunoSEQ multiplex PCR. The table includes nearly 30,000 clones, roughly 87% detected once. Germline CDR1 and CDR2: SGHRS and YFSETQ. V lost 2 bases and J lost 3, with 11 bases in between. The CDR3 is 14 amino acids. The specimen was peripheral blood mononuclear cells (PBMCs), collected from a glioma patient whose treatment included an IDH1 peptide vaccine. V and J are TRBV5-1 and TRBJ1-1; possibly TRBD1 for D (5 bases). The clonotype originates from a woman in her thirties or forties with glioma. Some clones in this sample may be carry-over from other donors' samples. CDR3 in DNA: TGCGCCAGCAGCTTTATTGGGGGGGACACTGAAGCTTTCTTT. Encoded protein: CASSFIGGDTEAFF.